This T cell receptor (beta chain) came from a study of blood T cell repertoires in COVID-19. Study overall: COVID-19 samples, acute and convalescent, were from the United States, Italy and Spain.

Assay used: immunoSEQ multiplex PCR; TCRdb lists only in-frame clones, some missing. Here the sample spans just under 65,000 clones, roughly 82% being singletons. The source is a human donor in a cohort sampled during active COVID-19. The sample was peripheral blood.

CDR3 sequence reads: CASIREVNYGYTF. The CDR3 DNA is TGTGCCAGCATTAGAGAAGTTAACTATGGCTACACCTTC. The rearrangement links TRBV2 to TRBJ1-2; D call uncertain. Germline V CDR1 and CDR2: SNHLY, FYNNEI. V was trimmed by 7 bases and J by 1 base, leaving 10 bases between them. CDR3 length equals 13 residues.